The 11 T cell receptor beta chains presented below share a single source sample, sequenced in a study of CD8 T cells in Susac syndrome (dated by TCRdb to the late 2010s). Library creation used the immunoSEQ multiplex PCR assay. RNA was extracted using the RNeasy kit, and about 0.45 to 1 ug of the RNA was reverse transcribed with random hexamers. TCRdb reran the public reads through fastp at Q25 and MiXCR, keeping productive beta chains. Records with the same CDR3 protein are collapsed into one entry carrying the most frequent genes and DNA. Present in this sample are 160,000 or so distinct CDR3 sequences, just under 97% of which were seen just once. The top ten clones comprise 0.14% to 0.15% of the sample. The sample taken for sequencing was CD8+ T cells from PBMCs. Every receptor here comes from a human donor with multiple sclerosis.

The chain has TRBV18 and TRBJ1-2, with 7 bases aligning to TRBD1. This CDR3 contains 15 residues. J was trimmed by 3 bases and V by 3 bases; bases with no gene match: 7. Germline CDR1 KGHSH, CDR2 LQKENI. Here the CDR3 reads CASSPDRAEDYGYTF. The CDR3 DNA reads as TGTGCCAGCTCACCCGACAGGGCAGAGGACTATGGCTACACCTTC.

The rearrangement uses TRBV7-8 and TRBJ2-7, with a possible D match to TRBD1 (5 bases). CDR3 length equals 15 residues. Germline CDR1 SGHVS, CDR2 FQNEAQ. V dropped 5 bases and J dropped 3 bases, with 17 bases sitting between them. The CDR3 sequence: CASSQSVGRHYEQYV. The CDR3 coding sequence is TGTGCCAGCAGCCAAAGCGTGGGGCGACACTACGAGCAGTACGTC.

V is TRBV7-9 and J is TRBJ1-5; unclear D gene. The germline V gene has CDR1 SEHNR and CDR2 FQNEAQ (reference sequence). Trimming removed 1 base at V and 2 bases at J, with 6 bases between. The CDR3 covers 14 residues. DNA for the CDR3: TGTGCCAGCAGCTTAGATCAGGGCAATCAGCCCCAGCATTTT. Protein: CASSLDQGNQPQHF.

The chain carries TRBV6-6 and TRBJ2-5, with 8 bases fitting TRBD1. In germline, CDR1 is MNHNY, CDR2 SVGAGI (reference sequence). V shed 6 bases and J 4 bases; nucleotides not matched to a gene: 10. This CDR3 has 15 residues. This CDR3 is CASRPTPGGRETQYF. Here the CDR3 DNA reads TGTGCCAGCAGACCAACCCCAGGGGGCCGAGAGACCCAGTACTTC.

V usage is TRBV5-4 and J usage is TRBJ2-7; no clear D. Looked up from germline, CDR1 is SGHNT and CDR2 is YYREEE (reference sequence). Deletions cut 0 bases from V and 2 bases from J, with 6 bases between. There are 13 residues in the CDR3. CDR3 sequence (DNA): TGTGCCAGCAGCTTGGCCCCAACCTACGAGCAGTACGTC. It is translated as CASSLAPTYEQYV.

V is TRBV12-3 or TRBV12-4 and J is TRBJ2-1, with TRBD2 matching over 9 bases. The CDR3 consists of 15 residues. With V trimmed by 3 bases and J by 3 bases, 3 bases remained unmatched. For the CDR3, the DNA is TGTGCCAGCAGTTTTTCTAGCGGGGACTACAATGAGCAGTTCTTC. Translated: CASSFSSGDYNEQFF.

The gene calls are TRBV12-3 or TRBV12-4 and TRBJ1-2, with 9 bases matching TRBD1. The CDR3 totals 14 residues. Losses at the gene ends were 5 bases for V and 7 bases for J; bases not matched to a gene: 8. The CDR3 spells CASSLSTGGSGYTF. In DNA form, the CDR3 reads TGTGCCAGCAGTCTCTCTACAGGGGGCTCTGGCTACACCTTC.

This clonotype was seen a handful of times. J is TRBJ1-1 and V is TRBV18, with 8 bases aligning to TRBD1. V shed 3 bases and J 4 bases; nucleotides not matched to a gene: 4. This CDR3 is built from 14 residues. Germline loops: CDR1 KGHSH, CDR2 LQKENI. Here the CDR3 reads CASSPSGGGTEAFF. The CDR3 coding sequence is TGTGCCAGCTCACCCTCAGGGGGCGGCACTGAAGCTTTCTTT.

This chain joins TRBV20-1 and TRBJ2-3; the match to TRBD1 covers 7 bases. V shed 6 bases and J 3 bases; nucleotides not matched to a gene: 3. Germline CDR1 is DFQATT and CDR2 is SNEGSKA (reference sequence). The CDR3 contains 12 residues. The CDR3 here is CSARDRTDTQYF. CDR3 DNA: TGCAGTGCAAGGGACAGAACAGATACGCAGTATTTT.

This clonotype showed up just once. The chain combines TRBV2 with TRBJ2-5; 9 bases match TRBD1. The V segment lost 4 bases and the J segment 3 bases; nucleotides outside the gene matches: 3. The CDR3 has 14 residues. Germline CDR1 and CDR2: SNHLY and FYNNEI. CDR3 coding DNA: TGTGCCAGCAGTGGGGACAGGGACGAAGAGACCCAGTACTTC. It specifies CASSGDRDEETQYF. Filled out from reference TRBV2 and TRBJ2-5, the complete variable domain reads EPEVTQTPSHQVTQMGQEVILRCVPISNHLYFYWYRQILGQKVEFLVSFYNNEISEKSEIFDDQFSVERPDGSNFTLKIRSTKLEDSAMYFCASSGDRDEETQYFGPGTRLLVL.

The rearrangement joins TRBV30 to TRBJ1-2; no firm D call. The CDR3 sequence is 15 residues long. Germline CDR1 and CDR2: GTSNPN and SVGIG (reference sequence). Trimming shortened V by 1 base and J by 4 bases, and 16 bases separated the two germline ends. This CDR3 reads CAWSDTPLDAYGYTF. The CDR3 nucleotides read TGTGCCTGGAGTGATACACCTCTGGACGCCTATGGCTACACCTTC.